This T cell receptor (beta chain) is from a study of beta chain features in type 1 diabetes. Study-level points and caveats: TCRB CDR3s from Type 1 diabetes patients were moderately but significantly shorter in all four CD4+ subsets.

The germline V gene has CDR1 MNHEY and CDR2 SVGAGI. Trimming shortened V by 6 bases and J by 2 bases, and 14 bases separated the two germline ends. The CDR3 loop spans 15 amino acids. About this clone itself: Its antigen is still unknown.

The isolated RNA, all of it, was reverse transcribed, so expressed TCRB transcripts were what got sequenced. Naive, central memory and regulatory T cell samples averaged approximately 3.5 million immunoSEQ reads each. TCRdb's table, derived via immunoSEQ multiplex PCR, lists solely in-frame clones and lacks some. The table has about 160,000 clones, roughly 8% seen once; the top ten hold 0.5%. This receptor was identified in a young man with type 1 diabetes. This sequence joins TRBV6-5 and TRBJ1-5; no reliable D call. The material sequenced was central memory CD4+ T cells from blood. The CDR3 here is CASREPGMGNQPQHF. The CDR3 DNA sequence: TGTGCCAGCAGGGAACCGGGAATGGGCAATCAGCCCCAGCATTTT.